Listed below are T cell receptor beta chains from one sample, sequenced in a study of blood T cell repertoires in COVID-19. The method was immunoSEQ multiplex PCR; TCRdb's version includes in-frame clones alone and lacks a portion of them. The sample contains 300,000 to 400,000 clones, about 88% of which appear only once. Material: peripheral blood. The receptor set was obtained from a woman between 55 and 75 years old with COVID-19, enrolled during active disease. CDR3s include the opening cysteine and the closing phenylalanine or tryptophan. Each record gives: V gene, J gene, CDR3 protein.

V: TRBV14; J: TRBJ1-6; CDR3: CASSRQDYNSPLHF
V: TRBV11-2; J: TRBJ2-1; CDR3: CASSFWGGVTYNEQFF
V: TRBV18; J: TRBJ1-5; CDR3: CASSPAGGNQPQHF
V: TRBV11-1; J: TRBJ1-2; CDR3: CASSRDRGNYGYTF
V: TRBV7-3; J: TRBJ2-2; CDR3: CASNEGQGAGELFF
V: TRBV7-3; J: TRBJ1-2; CDR3: CASRQDSNYGYTF
V: TRBV27; J: TRBJ1-5; CDR3: CASSLSGPDQPQHF
V: TRBV19; J: TRBJ2-1; CDR3: CASSIRQRNEQFF
V: TRBV15; J: TRBJ1-5; CDR3: CATSGERDSYQPQHF
V: TRBV30; J: TRBJ2-6; CDR3: CAWSLSRGANVLTF
V: TRBV2; J: TRBJ2-5; CDR3: CASRRDGETQYF
V: TRBV7-2; J: TRBJ2-3; CDR3: CASSFRRDGTDTQYF
V: TRBV7-2; J: TRBJ2-7; CDR3: CASSSDRDHEQYF
V: TRBV5-1; J: TRBJ1-2; CDR3: CASSPTEHGGYTF
V: TRBV29-1; J: TRBJ2-7; CDR3: CSVEELAGNYEQYF
V: TRBV14; J: TRBJ2-7; CDR3: CASSPRTGLGEQYF
V: TRBV19; J: TRBJ1-5; CDR3: CASSIPDSYQPQHF
V: TRBV7-9; J: TRBJ2-1; CDR3: CASSLVGGGNEQFF
V: TRBV6-2/TRBV6-3; J: TRBJ1-5; CDR3: CASSYSPSGVRINQPQHF
V: TRBV10-3; J: TRBJ2-3; CDR3: CAISVGGGADTQYF
V: TRBV27; J: TRBJ1-5; CDR3: CASSPLGGRQPQHF
V: TRBV18; J: TRBJ1-1; CDR3: CASSPLGTGGGTEAFF
V: TRBV20-1; J: TRBJ1-2; CDR3: CSASWTGVKGYTF
V: TRBV11-2; J: TRBJ2-7; CDR3: CASSFARPGQGVGQYF
V: TRBV9; J: TRBJ1-2; CDR3: CASSPGRRGGYTF
V: TRBV3-1/TRBV3-2; J: TRBJ2-1; CDR3: CASSQGTGSSYNEQFF
V: TRBV2; J: TRBJ1-6; CDR3: CASSAGQINSPLHF
V: TRBV18; J: TRBJ2-1; CDR3: CASSPPGQGVYEQFF
V: TRBV15; J: TRBJ1-3; CDR3: CATSRGRTGGTGNTIYF
V: TRBV29-1; J: TRBJ2-1; CDR3: CSVVVAGPSSHNEQFF
V: TRBV30; J: TRBJ1-5; CDR3: CAWSGGRGQGIYSNQPQHF
V: TRBV2; J: TRBJ1-2; CDR3: CASRQTGGPPGGYTF
V: TRBV5-6; J: TRBJ1-2; CDR3: CASSPGTYGYTF
V: TRBV4-1; J: TRBJ2-7; CDR3: CASSQWDRGLGEQYF
V: TRBV19; J: TRBJ2-1; CDR3: CASSHRVNNEQFF
V: TRBV27; J: TRBJ1-2; CDR3: CASSLGGGGVNYGYTF
V: TRBV7-6; J: TRBJ2-7; CDR3: CASSSRYEQYF
V: TRBV5-1; J: TRBJ2-7; CDR3: CASSLDTASYEQYF
V: TRBV5-1; J: TRBJ1-3; CDR3: CASSLGVSGNTIYF
V: TRBV6-5; J: TRBJ1-1; CDR3: CASGQGGGGEAFF
V: TRBV7-2; J: TRBJ2-1; CDR3: CASSPRTSGANEQFF